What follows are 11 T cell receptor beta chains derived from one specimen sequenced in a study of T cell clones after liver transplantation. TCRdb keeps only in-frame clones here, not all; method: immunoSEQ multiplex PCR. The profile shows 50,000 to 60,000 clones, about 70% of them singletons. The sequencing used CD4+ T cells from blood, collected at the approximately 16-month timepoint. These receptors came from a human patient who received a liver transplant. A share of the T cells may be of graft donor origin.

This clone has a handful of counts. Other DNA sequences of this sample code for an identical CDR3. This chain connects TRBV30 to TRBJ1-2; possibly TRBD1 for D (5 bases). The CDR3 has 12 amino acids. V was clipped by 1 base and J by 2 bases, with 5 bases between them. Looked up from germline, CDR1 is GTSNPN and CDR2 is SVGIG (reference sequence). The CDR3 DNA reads TGTGCCTGGAGTGCAGGGAACTATGGCTACACCTTC. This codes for CAWSAGNYGYTF.

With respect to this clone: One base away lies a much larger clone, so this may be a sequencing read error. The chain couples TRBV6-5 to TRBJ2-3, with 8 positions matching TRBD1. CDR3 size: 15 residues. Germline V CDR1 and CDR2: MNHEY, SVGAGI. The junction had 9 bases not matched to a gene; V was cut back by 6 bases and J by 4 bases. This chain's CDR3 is CASRQEQGDSDTQYF. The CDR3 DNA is TGTGCCAGCAGGCAGGAACAGGGGGACTCAGATACGCAGTATTTT.

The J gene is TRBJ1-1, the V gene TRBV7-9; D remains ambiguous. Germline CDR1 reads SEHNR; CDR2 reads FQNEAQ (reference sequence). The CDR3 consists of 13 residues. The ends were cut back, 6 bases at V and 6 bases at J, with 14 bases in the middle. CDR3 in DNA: TGTGCCAGCAGTCTCTATGGGTGGGCTGAAGCTTTCTTT. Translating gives CASSLYGWAEAFF.

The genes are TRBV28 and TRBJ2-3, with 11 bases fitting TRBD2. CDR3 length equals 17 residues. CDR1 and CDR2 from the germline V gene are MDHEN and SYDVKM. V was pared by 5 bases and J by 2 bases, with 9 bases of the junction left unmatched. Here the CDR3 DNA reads TGTGCCAGCAGTCCAACTACTAGCGGGAGTTTCACAGATACGCAGTATTTT. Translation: CASSPTTSGSFTDTQYF.

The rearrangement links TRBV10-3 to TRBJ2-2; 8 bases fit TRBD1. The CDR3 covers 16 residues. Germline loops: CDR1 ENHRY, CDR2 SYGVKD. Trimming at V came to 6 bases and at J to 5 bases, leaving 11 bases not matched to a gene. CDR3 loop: CAIRNPGGSGTGELFF. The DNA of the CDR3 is TGTGCCATCAGGAATCCAGGGGGCTCGGGTACCGGGGAGCTGTTTTTT.

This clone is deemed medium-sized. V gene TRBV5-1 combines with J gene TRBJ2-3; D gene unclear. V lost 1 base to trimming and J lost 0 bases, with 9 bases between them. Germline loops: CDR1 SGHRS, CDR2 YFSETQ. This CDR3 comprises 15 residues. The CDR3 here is CASSLLSTSTDTQYF. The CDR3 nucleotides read TGCGCCAGCAGCTTGCTGTCAACTAGCACAGATACGCAGTATTTT.

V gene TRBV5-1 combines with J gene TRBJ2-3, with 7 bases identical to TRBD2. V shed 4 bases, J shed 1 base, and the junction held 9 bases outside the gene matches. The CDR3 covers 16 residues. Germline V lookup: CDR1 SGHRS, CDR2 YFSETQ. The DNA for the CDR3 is TGCGCCAGCAGCCACGCCTCTAGCGGTGGCACAGATACGCAGTATTTT. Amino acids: CASSHASSGGTDTQYF.

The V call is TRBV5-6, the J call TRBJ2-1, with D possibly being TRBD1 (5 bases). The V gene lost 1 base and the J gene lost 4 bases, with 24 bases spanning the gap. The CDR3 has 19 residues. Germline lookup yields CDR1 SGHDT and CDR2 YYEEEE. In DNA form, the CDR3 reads TGTGCCAGCAGCTTGAGCATCCCCGTCTGGACACTACCATACAATGAGCAGTTCTTC. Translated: CASSLSIPVWTLPYNEQFF.

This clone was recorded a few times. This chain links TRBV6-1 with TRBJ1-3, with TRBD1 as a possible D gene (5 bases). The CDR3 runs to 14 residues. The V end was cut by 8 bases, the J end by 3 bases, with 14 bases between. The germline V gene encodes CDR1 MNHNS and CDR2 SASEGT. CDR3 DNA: TGTGCCAGCCGACCCCGGGACGGTGGAAACACCATATATTTT. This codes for CASRPRDGGNTIYF.

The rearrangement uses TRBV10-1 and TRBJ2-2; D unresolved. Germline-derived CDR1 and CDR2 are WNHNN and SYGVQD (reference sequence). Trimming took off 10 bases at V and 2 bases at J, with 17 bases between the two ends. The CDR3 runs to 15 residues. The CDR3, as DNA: TGCGCCATCTTAAGGCACCGGTCAAACACCGGGGAGCTGTTTTTT. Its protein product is CAILRHRSNTGELFF.

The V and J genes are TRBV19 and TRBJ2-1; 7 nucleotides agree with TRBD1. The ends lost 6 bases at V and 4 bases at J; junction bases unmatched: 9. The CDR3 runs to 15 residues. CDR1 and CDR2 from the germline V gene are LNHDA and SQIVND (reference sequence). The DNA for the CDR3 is TGTGCCAGTAGCCAAGACAGGGCTGCGTACAATGAGCAGTTCTTC. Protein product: CASSQDRAAYNEQFF.